Below are 31 T cell receptor beta chains sequenced from a single sample in a study of graft-versus-host responses after intestinal transplantation. The repertoire was sequenced with immunoSEQ multiplex PCR; TCRdb's copy has only in-frame clones and lacks some. The sample shows 90,000 to 130,000 clones, about 92% of them seen only once. Their cognate antigens are unknown. Sequenced here: unstimulated CD8+ T cells sorted from spleen or lymph node cells, sampled before transplant. The receptor source for this set is a human donor who was the organ donor for an intestinal transplant.

V is TRBV28 and J is TRBJ2-1; no clear D. Germline CDR1 MDHEN, CDR2 SYDVKM. Trimming took off 7 bases at V and 12 bases at J, with 22 bases between the two ends. The CDR3 is 14 amino acids. The CDR3 DNA is TGTGCCAGCACCATCGGGCCCCACCCTGCTGGGCAGTTCTTC. Residues: CASTIGPHPAGQFF.

This clone appeared a single time. The chain recombines TRBV6-1 with TRBJ1-5; D gene ambiguous. Germline V lookup: CDR1 MNHNS, CDR2 SASEGT. With 1 base removed from V and 5 bases from J, the gap between germline ends came to 12 bases. The CDR3 sequence is 15 residues long. The CDR3 spells CASSEGRGHDQPQHF. For the CDR3, the DNA is TGTGCCAGCAGTGAAGGACGCGGGCACGATCAGCCCCAGCATTTT.

The chain combines TRBV13 with TRBJ2-3; 11 positions match TRBD2. Trimming took 3 bases from V and 3 from J; bases not matched to a gene: 2. The CDR3 is 15 residues long. Germline values: CDR1 PRHDT, CDR2 FYEKMQ (reference sequence). The CDR3 DNA reads as TGTGCCAGCAGCTTTAGCGGGAGGGCAACAGATACGCAGTATTTT. It translates to CASSFSGRATDTQYF. Full variable domain (missing parts from reference TRBV13 and TRBJ2-3): AAGVIQSPRHLIKEKRETATLKCYPIPRHDTVYWYQQGPGQDPQFLISFYEKMQSDKGSIPDRFSAQQFSDYHSELNMSSLELGDSALYFCASSFSGRATDTQYFGPGTRLTVL.

The chain joins TRBV6-5 to TRBJ1-1; tentatively, D is TRBD1 (5 bases). Germline CDR1 MNHEY, CDR2 SVGAGI. Trimming pared 2 bases from V and 2 bases from J, leaving 12 bases between. CDR3 length equals 15 residues. The CDR3 DNA reads TGTGCCAGCAGTTACCGGAGGGGTAGTAACACTGAAGCTTTCTTT. Protein product: CASSYRRGSNTEAFF.

This clone was picked up one time. The chain carries TRBV7-8 and TRBJ2-3, with 8 bases identical to TRBD1. The CDR3 covers 14 residues. Germline values: CDR1 SGHVS, CDR2 FQNEAQ. V trimming: 3 bases; J trimming: 3 bases; junction bases outside the gene matches: 2. The CDR3 here is CASSFTGGTDTQYF. In nucleotides, the CDR3 is TGTGCCAGCAGCTTTACAGGGGGGACAGATACGCAGTATTTT.

V usage is TRBV28 and J usage is TRBJ1-5; TRBD1 matches 10 bases. This CDR3 contains 16 residues. In germline, CDR1 is MDHEN, CDR2 SYDVKM. Trimming removed 6 bases from V and 1 base from J; junction bases left unmatched: 6. The CDR3 sequence is CASRLWTGGSNQPQHF. The CDR3 DNA reads TGTGCCAGCAGACTCTGGACAGGGGGAAGCAATCAGCCCCAGCATTTT.

J is TRBJ1-1 and V is TRBV19; possible D gene TRBD1, 5 bases. This CDR3 spans 12 amino acids. CDR1 LNHDA and CDR2 SQIVND come from the germline V gene (reference sequence). With 11 bases removed from V and 2 bases from J, the gap between germline ends came to 12 bases. In DNA form, the CDR3 reads TGTGCCGCCCAGCAGGGAAACACTGAAGCTTTCTTT. Translated: CAAQQGNTEAFF.

The chain joins TRBV13 to TRBJ2-7; a weak D match, TRBD2 (6 bases). Germline V CDR1 and CDR2: PRHDT, FYEKMQ (reference sequence). The CDR3 spans 15 residues. The V end lost 5 bases, the J end lost 2 bases, and 16 bases lay between the germline ends. CDR3 residues: CASSPEGRRTYEQYF. For the CDR3, the DNA is TGTGCCAGCAGCCCAGAGGGGAGGCGTACCTACGAGCAGTACTTC.

This chain connects TRBV11-2 to TRBJ1-4; no clear D. Deletions cut 1 base from V and 0 bases from J, with 9 bases between. CDR1 is SGHAT and CDR2 is FQNNGV in the germline V gene. CDR3 size: 16 residues. Here the CDR3 DNA reads TGTGCCAGCAGCTTAGGAATCGTTGCAACTAATGAAAAACTGTTTTTT. Translated: CASSLGIVATNEKLFF.

This clone has just one count. The chain recombines TRBV25-1 with TRBJ1-2; tentative D call: TRBD1 (5 bases). The V gene's germline CDR1 is MGHDK and CDR2 SYGVNS. The CDR3 has 15 residues. The germline V and J ends were trimmed by 1 base and 5 bases, with 14 bases remaining between them. The DNA of the CDR3 is TGTGCCAGCAGTGAATGGGGCACCGGCCCTTATGGCTACACCTTC. Its protein is CASSEWGTGPYGYTF.

The gene calls are TRBV6-1 and TRBJ1-5, with D perhaps matching TRBD1 (5 bases). The V and J ends lost 4 bases and 0 bases respectively, with 16 bases between them. CDR3 length: 17 residues. Germline V lookup: CDR1 MNHNS, CDR2 SASEGT. CDR3 residues: CASSVTGGTYSNQPQHF. CDR3 bases: TGTGCCAGCAGTGTTACGGGGGGGACTTATAGCAATCAGCCCCAGCATTTT.

This clone was seen a single time. The chain carries TRBV4-3 and TRBJ2-5; 8 bases are a match to TRBD2. Germline V gene data show CDR1 as LGHNA and CDR2 as YSLEER. The CDR3 spans 16 residues. The trim removed 0 bases at V and 4 bases at J, leaving 7 bases unmatched. This chain's CDR3 is CASSQDIDGRGETQYF. CDR3 sequence (DNA): TGCGCCAGCAGCCAAGATATTGACGGGAGGGGAGAGACCCAGTACTTC.

The CDR3 reads CASSGGWDRENEQFF. The CDR3 nucleotides read TGTGCCAGCAGTGGGGGATGGGACAGGGAGAATGAGCAGTTCTTC. The gene calls are TRBV2 and TRBJ2-1; 9 positions agree with TRBD1. From germline, CDR1 is SNHLY and CDR2 FYNNEI. V shed 4 bases, J shed 7 bases, and the junction held 8 bases outside the gene matches. The CDR3 totals 15 residues.

This clone was seen a single time. The J gene is TRBJ1-1, the V gene TRBV4-2, with D unclear. The ends were cut back, 4 bases at V and 1 base at J, with 7 bases in the middle. The CDR3 spans 13 residues. Germline loops: CDR1 LGHNA, CDR2 YNFKEQ. The CDR3 DNA reads as TGTGCCAGCAGCCCCCCGGAGAACACTGAAGCTTTCTTT. Its translation is CASSPPENTEAFF.

The chain links TRBV6-5 to TRBJ2-7; no definite D call. V was cut by 7 bases and J by 2 bases, with 15 bases left in between. Germline CDR1 reads MNHEY; CDR2 reads SVGAGI. The CDR3 has 14 residues. The CDR3 sequence is CASTPPGQPYEQYF. The CDR3 nucleotides read TGTGCCAGCACCCCCCCGGGTCAGCCCTACGAGCAGTACTTC.

This chain joins TRBV9 and TRBJ2-5; 7 nucleotides match TRBD1. CDR1 SGDLS and CDR2 YYNGEE come from the germline V gene. CDR3 length equals 15 residues. V lost 4 bases and J lost 5; bases outside the gene matches: 11. For the CDR3, the DNA is TGTGCCAGCAGCCCAAGACCACAGGGGTCGGAGACCCAGTACTTC. Translating it yields CASSPRPQGSETQYF. Based on the CDR3 plus reference TRBV9 and TRBJ2-5, the full variable domain is DSGVTQTPKHLITATGQRVTLRCSPRSGDLSVYWYQQSLDQGLQFLIQYYNGEERAKGNILERFSAQQFPDLHSELNLSSLELGDSALYFCASSPRPQGSETQYFGPGTRLLVL.

This clone was observed once. This chain uses TRBV27 with TRBJ1-4; D perhaps matches TRBD1 (6 bases). The CDR3 is 15 residues long. Trimming left V 4 bases short and J 0 bases short, with 9 bases between. Germline loops: CDR1 MNHEY, CDR2 SMNVEV (reference sequence). In nucleotides, the CDR3 is TGTGCCAGCAGTTCCTCAGGGGCAACTAATGAAAAACTGTTTTTT. It translates to CASSSSGATNEKLFF.

V is TRBV21-1 and J is TRBJ2-3; the listed D gene, TRBD1, was not tested against the DNA. TRBV21-1 is tagged as a pseudogene. CDR3 size: 14 residues. CDR3 sequence: CASSITGDTDTQYF. CDR3 sequence (DNA): TGTGCCAGCAGTATAACAGGGGACACAGATACGCAGTATTTT.

The chain combines TRBV19 with TRBJ2-1; D is perhaps TRBD1 or TRBD2 (5 bases each). The germline V gene encodes CDR1 LNHDA and CDR2 SQIVND (reference sequence). The ends were cut back, 6 bases at V and 5 bases at J, with 11 bases in the middle. The CDR3 has 13 residues. DNA for the CDR3: TGTGCCAGTAGCCGGGACGGAAACAATGAGCAGTTCTTC. Protein sequence: CASSRDGNNEQFF.

The CDR3 here is CASSPGTAEAFF. DNA for the CDR3: TGTGCCAGCAGCCCCGGGACCGCTGAAGCTTTCTTT. This rearrangement joins TRBV6-5 to TRBJ1-1, with TRBD1 as a possible D gene (5 bases). Trimming cost V 6 bases and J 6 bases, with 11 bases left between them. The CDR3 is 12 amino acids. CDR1 and CDR2 from the germline V gene are MNHEY and SVGAGI.

The chain links TRBV4-1 to TRBJ2-7; D uncertain. There are 15 residues in the CDR3. The ends were cut back, 0 bases at V and 0 bases at J, with 9 bases in the middle. Germline CDR1 reads MGHRA; CDR2 reads YSYEKL. As DNA, the CDR3 is TGCGCCAGCAGCCAAGATCGGGCCAGCTCCTACGAGCAGTACTTC. This translates into CASSQDRASSYEQYF.

The chain recombines TRBV5-6 with TRBJ1-1, with TRBD1 identical over 10 bases. Per the germline V gene, CDR1 is SGHDT and CDR2 is YYEEEE. The trim removed 4 bases at V and 4 bases at J, leaving 13 bases unmatched. The CDR3 runs 17 residues. The CDR3 region is CASSQGTGAPWSTEAFF. The CDR3 region has the DNA TGTGCCAGCAGCCAAGGGACAGGGGCCCCCTGGAGCACTGAAGCTTTCTTT.

The chain employs TRBV19 and TRBJ1-1; D gene uncertain. Germline CDR1 and CDR2: LNHDA and SQIVND (reference sequence). V gave up 1 base and J gave up 1 base, with 10 bases separating them. The CDR3 has 15 amino acids. CDR3 loop: CASSIVEDRNTEAFF. In DNA, the CDR3 is TGTGCCAGTAGTATAGTTGAGGACCGGAACACTGAAGCTTTCTTT.

The rearrangement joins TRBV19 to TRBJ1-3; no clear D gene. The germline V and J ends were trimmed by 2 bases and 0 bases, with 8 bases remaining between them. This CDR3 has 15 residues. From germline, CDR1 is LNHDA and CDR2 SQIVND (reference sequence). CDR3 amino acids: CASSISTGSGNTIYF. CDR3 DNA: TGTGCCAGTAGTATATCGACGGGCTCTGGAAACACCATATATTTT.

This clone was seen only once. J is TRBJ1-4 and V is TRBV30, with 9 nucleotides matching TRBD1. Germline assignment: CDR1 GTSNPN and CDR2 SVGIG (reference sequence). The V segment lost 1 base and the J segment 6 bases; nucleotides outside the gene matches: 6. The length of the CDR3 is 15 residues. CDR3 sequence reads: CAWSAPGTGYEKLFF. The CDR3 region has the DNA TGTGCCTGGAGTGCACCCGGGACAGGGTATGAAAAACTGTTTTTT.

This sequence joins TRBV29-1 and TRBJ1-1; D gene unclear. V lost 3 bases, J lost 0 bases, and 8 bases lay in between. The CDR3 length is 13 residues. Germline-derived CDR1 and CDR2 are SQVTM and ANQGSEA. CDR3 in amino acids: CSVDTVLNTEAFF. In DNA, the CDR3 is TGCAGCGTTGATACGGTGCTGAACACTGAAGCTTTCTTT.

This chain connects TRBV6-1 to TRBJ1-4; D is unresolved. The V end lost 2 bases, the J end lost 1 base, and 11 bases lay between the germline ends. The CDR3 has 16 residues. The V gene's germline CDR1 is MNHNS and CDR2 SASEGT. CDR3 region: CASSERTGITNEKLFF. Here the CDR3 DNA reads TGTGCCAGCAGTGAACGTACGGGGATAACTAATGAAAAACTGTTTTTT.

The rearrangement links TRBV9 to TRBJ2-1; 9 bases match TRBD2. The CDR3 length is 17 residues. In germline, CDR1 is SGDLS, CDR2 YYNGEE. The J segment lost 2 bases and the V segment lost 0 bases, leaving 6 bases of the junction unmatched. The CDR3 reads CASSVASGLAAYNEQFF. In DNA form, the CDR3 reads TGTGCCAGCAGCGTAGCTTCGGGACTAGCCGCCTACAATGAGCAGTTCTTC. Full variable domain (rest looked up from reference TRBV9 and TRBJ2-1): DSGVTQTPKHLITATGQRVTLRCSPRSGDLSVYWYQQSLDQGLQFLIQYYNGEERAKGNILERFSAQQFPDLHSELNLSSLELGDSALYFCASSVASGLAAYNEQFFGPGTRLTVL.

V usage is TRBV7-2 and J usage is TRBJ2-1; 13 bases are a match to TRBD2. Germline lookup yields CDR1 SGHTA and CDR2 FQGNSA. Losses at the gene ends were 5 bases for V and 11 bases for J; bases not matched to a gene: 9. The CDR3 loop spans 15 amino acids. The CDR3 sequence: CASSASGTSGIKQFF. The DNA for the CDR3 is TGTGCCAGCAGCGCTTCCGGGACTAGCGGGATAAAGCAGTTCTTC. The full variable domain, rest sourced from reference TRBV7-2 and TRBJ2-1, is GAGVSQSPSNKVTEKGKDVELRCDPISGHTALYWYRQSLGQGLEFLIYFQGNSAPDKSGLPSDRFSAERTGGSVSTLTIQRTQQEDSAVYLCASSASGTSGIKQFFGPGTRLTVL.

The V call is TRBV7-3, the J call TRBJ2-2, with 8 positions matching TRBD2. The V gene end was trimmed by 2 bases and the J gene end by 4 bases; junction bases not matched to a gene: 0. The CDR3 is made up of 14 amino acids. Germline assignment: CDR1 SGHTA and CDR2 FQGTGA. In nucleotides, the CDR3 is TGTGCCAGCAGCTTACTAGCGGGCACCGGGGAGCTGTTTTTT. Its protein product is CASSLLAGTGELFF.

This clone has just a few counts. The chain has TRBV5-5 and TRBJ1-4, with D perhaps matching TRBD1 (5 bases). Germline V CDR1 and CDR2: SGHKS, YYEKEE (reference sequence). The CDR3 runs 14 residues. Trimming stripped 1 base from V and 7 bases from J, with 11 bases between. The CDR3 reads CASSLRDGGEKLFF. CDR3 DNA: TGTGCCAGCAGCTTGCGGGACGGAGGTGAAAAACTGTTTTTT.